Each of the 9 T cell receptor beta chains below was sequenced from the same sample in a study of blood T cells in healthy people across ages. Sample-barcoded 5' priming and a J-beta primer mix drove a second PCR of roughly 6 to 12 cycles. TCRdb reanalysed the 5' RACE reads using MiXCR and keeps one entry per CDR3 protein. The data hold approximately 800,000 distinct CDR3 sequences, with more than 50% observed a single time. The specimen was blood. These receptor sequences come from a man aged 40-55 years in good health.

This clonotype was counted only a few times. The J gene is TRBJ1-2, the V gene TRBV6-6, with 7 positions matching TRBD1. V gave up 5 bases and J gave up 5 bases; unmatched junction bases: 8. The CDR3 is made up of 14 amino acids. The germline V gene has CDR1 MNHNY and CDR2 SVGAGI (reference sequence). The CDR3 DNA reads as TGTGCCAGCAGTACAGGGGTTGGGAGTTATGGCTACACCTTC. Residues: CASSTGVGSYGYTF.

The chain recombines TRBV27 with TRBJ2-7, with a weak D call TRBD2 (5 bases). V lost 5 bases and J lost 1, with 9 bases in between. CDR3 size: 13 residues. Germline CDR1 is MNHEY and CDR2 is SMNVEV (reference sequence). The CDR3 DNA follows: TGTGCCAGCAGTGAGACTAATTCCTACGAGCAGTACTTC. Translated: CASSETNSYEQYF.

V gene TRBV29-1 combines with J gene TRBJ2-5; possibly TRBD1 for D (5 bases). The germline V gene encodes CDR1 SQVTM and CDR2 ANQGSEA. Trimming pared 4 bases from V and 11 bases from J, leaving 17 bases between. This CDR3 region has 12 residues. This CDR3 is CSVVGHPNEQYF. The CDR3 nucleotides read TGCAGCGTTGTGGGGCACCCCAATGAGCAGTACTTC.

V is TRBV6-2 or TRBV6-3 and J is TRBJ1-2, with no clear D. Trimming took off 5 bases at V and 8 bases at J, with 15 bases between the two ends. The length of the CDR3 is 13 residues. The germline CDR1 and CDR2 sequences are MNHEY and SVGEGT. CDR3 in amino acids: CASSEGPLGGYTF. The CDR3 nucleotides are TGTGCCAGCAGTGAAGGACCCCTCGGCGGCTACACCTTC.

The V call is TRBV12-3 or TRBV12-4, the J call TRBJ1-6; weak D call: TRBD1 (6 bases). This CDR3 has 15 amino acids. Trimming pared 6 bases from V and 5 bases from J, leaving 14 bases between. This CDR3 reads CASRPEGGHNSPLHF. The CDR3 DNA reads TGTGCCAGCAGGCCAGAAGGGGGACATAATTCACCCCTCCACTTT.

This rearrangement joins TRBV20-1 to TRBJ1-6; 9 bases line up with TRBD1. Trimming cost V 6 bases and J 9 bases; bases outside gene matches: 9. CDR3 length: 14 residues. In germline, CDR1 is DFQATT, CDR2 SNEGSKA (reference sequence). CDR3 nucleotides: TGCAGTGCCAGGACGGGACAGGGCGGTTCACCCCTCCACTTT. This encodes CSARTGQGGSPLHF.

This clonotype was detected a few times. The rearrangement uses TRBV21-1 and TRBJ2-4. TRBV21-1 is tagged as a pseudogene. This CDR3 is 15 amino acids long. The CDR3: CARPTEIIAKNIQYF. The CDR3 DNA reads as TGTGCCAGACCGACCGAGATTATAGCCAAAAACATTCAGTACTTC.

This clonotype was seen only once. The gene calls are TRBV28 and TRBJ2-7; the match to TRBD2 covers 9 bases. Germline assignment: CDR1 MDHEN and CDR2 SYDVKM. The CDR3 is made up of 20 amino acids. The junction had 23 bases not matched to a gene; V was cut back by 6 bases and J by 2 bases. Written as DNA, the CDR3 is TGTGCCAGCAGATTCTACACTCCTCATATAGCGGGAGTGGTACCCTACGAGCAGTACTTC. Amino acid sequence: CASRFYTPHIAGVVPYEQYF.

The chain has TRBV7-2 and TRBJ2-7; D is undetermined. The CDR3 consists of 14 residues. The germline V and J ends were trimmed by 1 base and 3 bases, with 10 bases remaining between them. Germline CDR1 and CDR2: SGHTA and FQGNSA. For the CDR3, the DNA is TGTGCCAGCAGCTTAGTAGGGCTCCTCTACGAGCAGTACTTC. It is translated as CASSLVGLLYEQYF. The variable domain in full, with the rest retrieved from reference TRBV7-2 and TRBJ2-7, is GAGVSQSPSNKVTEKGKDVELRCDPISGHTALYWYRQSLGQGLEFLIYFQGNSAPDKSGLPSDRFSAERTGGSVSTLTIQRTQQEDSAVYLCASSLVGLLYEQYFGPGTRLTVT.